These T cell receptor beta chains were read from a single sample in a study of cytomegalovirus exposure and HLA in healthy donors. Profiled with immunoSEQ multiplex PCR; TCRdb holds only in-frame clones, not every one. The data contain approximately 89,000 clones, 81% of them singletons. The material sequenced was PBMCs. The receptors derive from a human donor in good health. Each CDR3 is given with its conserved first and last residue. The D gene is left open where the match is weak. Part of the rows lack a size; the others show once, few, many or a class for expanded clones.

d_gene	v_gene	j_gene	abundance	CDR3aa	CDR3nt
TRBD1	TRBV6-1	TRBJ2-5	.	CASSEATGGQETQYF	TGTGCCAGCAGTGAGGCGACAGGGGGACAAGAGACCCAGTACTTC
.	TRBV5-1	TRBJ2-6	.	CASSVDSSGANVLTF	TGCGCCAGCAGCGTCGACAGCTCTGGGGCCAACGTCCTGACTTTC
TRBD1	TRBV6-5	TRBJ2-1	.	CASSGRGTGELEQFF	TGTGCCAGCAGTGGTCGTGGAACAGGGGAGCTTGAGCAGTTCTTC
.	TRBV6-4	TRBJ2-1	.	CASSDLPGNSYNEQFF	TGTGCCAGCAGTGACTTACCGGGAAACTCCTACAATGAGCAGTTCTTC
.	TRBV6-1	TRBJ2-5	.	CASSLTRGGQTQYF	TGTGCCAGCAGTCTTACCAGGGGCGGACAGACCCAGTACTTC
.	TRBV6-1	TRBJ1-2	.	CASRRTNYGYTF	TGTGCCAGCAGGAGAACTAACTATGGCTACACCTTC
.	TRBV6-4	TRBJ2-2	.	CASSEEGGRSTGELFF	TGTGCCAGCAGTGAGGAGGGTGGTCGTAGCACCGGGGAGCTGTTTTTT
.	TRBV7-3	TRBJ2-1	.	CASSPQGGSRHEQFF	TGTGCCAGCAGCCCCCAGGGGGGTAGTAGGCATGAGCAGTTCTTC
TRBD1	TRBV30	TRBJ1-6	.	CAWAPLGQGANSPLHF	TGTGCCTGGGCCCCACTCGGACAGGGGGCAAATTCACCCCTCCACTTT
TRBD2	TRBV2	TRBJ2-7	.	CASMGRGHSYEQYF	TGTGCCAGCATGGGGAGGGGTCACTCCTACGAGCAGTACTTC
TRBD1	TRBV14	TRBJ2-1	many	CASSPGTGGRYNEQFF	TGTGCCAGCAGCCCCGGGACAGGGGGCAGATACAATGAGCAGTTCTTC
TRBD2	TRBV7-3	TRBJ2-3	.	CASSLTAAAGAGDTQYF	TGTGCCAGCAGCTTAACGGCGGCGGCGGGAGCAGGAGATACGCAGTATTTT
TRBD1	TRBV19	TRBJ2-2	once	CASSGQGWGSGELFF	TGTGCCAGTAGCGGACAGGGTTGGGGGTCCGGGGAGCTGTTTTTT
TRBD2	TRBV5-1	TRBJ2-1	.	CASSLTSGNNEQFF	TGCGCCAGCAGCTTGACTAGCGGGAACAATGAGCAGTTCTTC
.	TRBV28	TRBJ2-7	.	CASSPTGPSYEQYF	TGTGCCAGCAGTCCCACAGGTCCCTCCTACGAGCAGTACTTC
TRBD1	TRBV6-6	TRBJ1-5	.	CASSIGQVPLPQHF	TGTGCCAGCAGTATCGGACAGGTCCCTTTGCCCCAGCATTTT
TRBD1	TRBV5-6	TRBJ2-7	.	CASSPGQGFYEQYF	TGTGCCAGCAGCCCGGGACAGGGGTTCTACGAGCAGTACTTC
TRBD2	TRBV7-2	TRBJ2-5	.	CASSLVLAAETQYF	TGTGCCAGCAGCTTAGTACTAGCGGCGGAGACCCAGTACTTC
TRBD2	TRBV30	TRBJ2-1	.	CAWRLAVYNEQFF	TGTGCCTGGAGGCTAGCGGTCTACAATGAGCAGTTCTTC
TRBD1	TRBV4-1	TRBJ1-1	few	CASREQGGTEAFF	TGCGCCAGCAGGGAACAGGGGGGCACTGAAGCTTTCTTT
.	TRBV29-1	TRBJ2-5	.	CSGASRLPQETQYF	TGCAGCGGGGCGTCGCGACTACCACAAGAGACCCAGTACTTC
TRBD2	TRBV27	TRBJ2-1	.	CASSSGTSGTYNEQFF	TGTGCCAGCAGTTCCGGGACTAGCGGGACCTACAATGAGCAGTTCTTC
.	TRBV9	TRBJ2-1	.	CASSGDRGNGYNEQFF	TGTGCCAGCAGCGGAGACCGGGGGAACGGTTACAATGAGCAGTTCTTC
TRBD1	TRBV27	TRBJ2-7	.	CASTPVGTEPYEQYF	TGTGCCAGCACCCCTGTAGGGACAGAACCCTACGAGCAGTACTTC
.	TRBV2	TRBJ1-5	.	CASRGPAGVQPQHF	TGTGCCAGCAGGGGCCCCGCAGGGGTCCAGCCCCAGCATTTT
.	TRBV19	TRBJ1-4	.	CASRPGYHGSEKLFF	TGTGCCAGTAGACCGGGGTATCACGGGAGTGAAAAACTGTTTTTT
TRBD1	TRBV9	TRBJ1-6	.	CASSVDGTGLSPLHF	TGTGCCAGCAGCGTAGATGGGACAGGGTTATCACCCCTCCACTTT
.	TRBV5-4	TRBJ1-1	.	CATGGTRGTEAFF	TGTGCCACGGGGGGGACACGGGGGACTGAAGCTTTCTTT
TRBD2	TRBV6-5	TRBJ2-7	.	CASSPSLAVYEQYF	TGTGCCAGCAGCCCTAGCCTAGCGGTATACGAGCAGTACTTC
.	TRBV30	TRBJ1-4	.	CAWKGREGEKLFF	TGTGCCTGGAAAGGGAGGGAGGGTGAAAAACTGTTTTTT
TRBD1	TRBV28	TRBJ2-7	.	CASRGDRSSYEQYF	TGTGCCAGCAGGGGGGACAGGAGCTCCTACGAGCAGTACTTC
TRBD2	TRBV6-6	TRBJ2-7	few	CASSSSGYTYEQYF	TGTGCCAGCAGTTCTAGCGGCTATACCTACGAGCAGTACTTC
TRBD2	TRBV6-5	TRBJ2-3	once	CASSYRGSRTDTQYF	TGTGCCAGCAGTTACCGCGGGAGTAGGACAGATACGCAGTATTTT
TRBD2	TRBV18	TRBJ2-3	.	CASSPRLAGATDTQYF	TGTGCCAGCTCACCACGGCTAGCGGGGGCCACAGATACGCAGTATTTT
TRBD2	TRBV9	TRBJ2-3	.	CASSPSWTSGSLRSTDTQYF	TGTGCCAGCAGCCCGTCCTGGACTAGCGGGTCACTCCGGAGCACAGATACGCAGTATTTT
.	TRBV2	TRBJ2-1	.	CASSTSGHEQFF	TGTGCCAGCAGTACCAGTGGCCACGAGCAGTTCTTC
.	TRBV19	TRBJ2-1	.	CASSLKSTTLDEQFF	TGTGCCAGTAGTCTTAAATCGACTACCTTGGATGAGCAGTTCTTC
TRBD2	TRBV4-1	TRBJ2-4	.	CASSQGVIASGRALAKNIQYF	TGCGCCAGCAGCCAAGGGGTAATTGCTAGCGGGAGGGCCCTAGCCAAAAACATTCAGTACTTC
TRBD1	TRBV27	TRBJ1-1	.	CASSLRDREAEAFF	TGTGCCAGCAGTTTACGGGACAGGGAGGCTGAAGCTTTCTTT
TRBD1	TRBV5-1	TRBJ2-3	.	CASTRQGTDTQYF	TGCGCCAGCACACGACAGGGGACAGATACGCAGTATTTT
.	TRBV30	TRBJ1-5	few	CAWSVGLAGDQPQHF	TGTGCCTGGAGTGTAGGGCTGGCAGGGGATCAGCCCCAGCATTTT
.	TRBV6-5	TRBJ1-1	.	CASSYEGDTEAFF	TGTGCCAGCAGTTACGAGGGGGACACTGAAGCTTTCTTT